The 14 T cell receptor beta chains below were found in one sample sequenced in a study of T cells in Graves' hyperthyroidism and ophthalmopathy. RNA transcripts served as the template for amplifying TCR beta CDR3 regions. Using the HTBI primer set, a first-round RT-PCR was run on the TCR CDR3. TCRdb ran MiXCR on the multiplex PCR reads and lists one entry per CDR3 protein. The table shows approximately 690,000 distinct CDR3 sequences, with 20% occurring only once. Material: blood. These receptor sequences come from a man aged 25 to 40 with Graves' ophthalmopathy.

This clonotype was recorded a few times. V gene TRBV20-1 combines with J gene TRBJ1-5, with 8 bases fitting TRBD1. The CDR3 sequence is 16 residues long. Trimming cost V 0 bases and J 6 bases; bases outside gene matches: 10. The V gene's germline CDR1 is DFQATT and CDR2 SNEGSKA (reference sequence). This chain's CDR3 is CSARDLAGGQSQPQHF. The CDR3, as DNA: TGCAGTGCTAGAGATCTCGCAGGGGGCCAGAGTCAGCCCCAGCATTTT.

The V gene is TRBV12-3 or TRBV12-4, the J gene TRBJ2-5; tentatively, D is TRBD2 (6 bases). This CDR3 region has 15 residues. Trimming took 8 bases from V and 3 from J, leaving 19 bases between them. The CDR3 DNA is TGTGCCAGCGTATCAACGGGGACTGAAGAAGAGACCCAGTACTTC. Translated: CASVSTGTEEETQYF.

Many counts were recorded for this clonotype. The chain recombines TRBV2 with TRBJ2-2; D uncertain. The CDR3 totals 14 residues. V lost 4 bases, J lost 2 bases, and 8 bases lay in between. Germline loops: CDR1 SNHLY, CDR2 FYNNEI. Written as DNA, the CDR3 is TGTGCCAGCAGTGGCGAGATAAACACCGGGGAGCTGTTTTTT. Amino acid sequence: CASSGEINTGELFF.

In this sample, this clonotype turned up a few times. The genes are TRBV27 and TRBJ2-3; possible D gene TRBD2, 5 bases. The CDR3 has 15 amino acids. The V and J ends lost 8 bases and 3 bases respectively, with 18 bases between them. CDR1 and CDR2 (germline): MNHEY, SMNVEV (reference sequence). The CDR3 bases are TGTGCCAGCGGAGTACTCGGGGTAGCGACAGATACGCAGTATTTT. It specifies CASGVLGVATDTQYF.

This clonotype showed up many times. This chain uses TRBV3-1 with TRBJ1-1; D call uncertain. Looked up from germline, CDR1 is LGHDT and CDR2 is YNNKEL (reference sequence). Deletions cut 0 bases from V and 4 bases from J, with 9 bases between. The CDR3 consists of 14 residues. The CDR3 sequence: CASSQDAGFTEAFF. The CDR3 DNA follows: TGTGCCAGCAGCCAAGACGCGGGTTTCACTGAAGCTTTCTTT.

On this clonotype: This sequence may be a read error, since a much larger clone differs from it by one base. The chain couples TRBV7-9 to TRBJ2-7; TRBD2 agrees at 15 bases. The CDR3 has 17 amino acids. From germline, CDR1 is SEHNR and CDR2 FQNEAQ (reference sequence). The DNA of the CDR3 is TGTGCCGGCAGCTTTCCGGGACTAGCGGGAGGAAGAGACGAGCAGTACTTC. This codes for CAGSFPGLAGGRDEQYF. Full variable domain (outside the CDR3, taken from reference TRBV7-9 and TRBJ2-7): DTGVSQNPRHKITKRGQNVTFRCDPISEHNRLYWYRQTLGQGPEFLTYFQNEAQLEKSRLLSDRFSAERPKGSFSTLEIQRTEQGDSAMYLCAGSFPGLAGGRDEQYFGPGTRLTVT.

The V call is TRBV28, the J call TRBJ2-7; D is uncertain. This CDR3 is 15 amino acids long. Germline-derived CDR1 and CDR2 are MDHEN and SYDVKM. Trimming took 7 bases from V and 1 from J, leaving 17 bases between them. CDR3 loop: CASTEIATPSYEQYF. In DNA, the CDR3 is TGTGCCAGCACAGAGATAGCAACCCCGTCCTACGAGCAGTACTTC.

This clonotype was detected a few times. The chain employs TRBV18 and TRBJ1-2; D gene uncertain. This CDR3 is 16 amino acids long. Germline V gene data show CDR1 as KGHSH and CDR2 as LQKENI. V was trimmed by 4 bases and J by 6 bases, leaving 21 bases between them. The CDR3 nucleotides are TGTGCCAGCTCACTTAGGGATATCCGCAGTTTGGATGGCTACACCTTC. Protein: CASSLRDIRSLDGYTF.

The V and J genes are TRBV7-2 and TRBJ2-5; weak D call: TRBD1 (6 bases). Germline V gene data show CDR1 as SGHTA and CDR2 as FQGNSA. V lost 2 bases to trimming and J lost 2 bases, with 12 bases between them. The CDR3 is 15 residues long. CDR3 in amino acids: CASSLQTGNQETQYF. The DNA for the CDR3 is TGTGCCAGCAGCTTACAAACAGGGAATCAAGAGACCCAGTACTTC.

This clonotype has ten or more counts. The chain links TRBV7-9 to TRBJ2-5; TRBD1 matches 7 bases. V gave up 5 bases and J gave up 3 bases; unmatched junction bases: 6. CDR3 length: 14 amino acids. CDR1 is SEHNR, CDR2 FQNEAQ, per germline (reference sequence). This CDR3 reads CASSHIGTEETQYF. For the CDR3, the DNA is TGTGCCAGCAGCCATATCGGGACAGAAGAGACCCAGTACTTC.

CDR3 in DNA: TGTGCCAGCAGTGAACCGGGGACTAGCGGGACGCACACCGGGGAGCTGTTTTTT. Amino acid sequence: CASSEPGTSGTHTGELFF. The rearrangement links TRBV2 to TRBJ2-2; TRBD2 matches at 13 bases. This CDR3 has 18 residues. Per germline, CDR1 SNHLY and CDR2 FYNNEI. Losses at the gene ends were 2 bases for V and 3 bases for J; bases not matched to a gene: 6.

The chain links TRBV25-1 to TRBJ2-3, with D perhaps TRBD1 (6 bases). The germline V gene encodes CDR1 MGHDK and CDR2 SYGVNS. The CDR3 length is 15 residues. The V gene lost 5 bases and the J gene lost 5 bases, with 17 bases spanning the gap. Written as DNA, the CDR3 is TGTGCCAGCAGTTCCAGGGGCGCTGAGAGAGATACGCAGTATTTT. It is translated as CASSSRGAERDTQYF.

This chain connects TRBV18 to TRBJ2-1; D may be TRBD2 (5 bases). This CDR3 has 17 residues. The germline V and J ends were trimmed by 2 bases and 8 bases, with 22 bases remaining between them. Germline CDR1 reads KGHSH; CDR2 reads LQKENI. This CDR3 reads CASSPLEEPYYSDEQFF. CDR3 bases: TGTGCCAGCTCACCATTGGAGGAACCCTATTATTCCGATGAGCAGTTCTTC.

This clonotype has ten or more counts. The V and J genes are TRBV27 and TRBJ1-1, with D hard to call. Trimming removed 8 bases at V and 2 bases at J, with 21 bases between. The germline V gene has CDR1 MNHEY and CDR2 SMNVEV (reference sequence). CDR3 length: 16 residues. The DNA for the CDR3 is TGTGCCAGCGCCCCCGGGTCCTTCCCTAGCAACACTGAAGCTTTCTTT. It translates to CASAPGSFPSNTEAFF.